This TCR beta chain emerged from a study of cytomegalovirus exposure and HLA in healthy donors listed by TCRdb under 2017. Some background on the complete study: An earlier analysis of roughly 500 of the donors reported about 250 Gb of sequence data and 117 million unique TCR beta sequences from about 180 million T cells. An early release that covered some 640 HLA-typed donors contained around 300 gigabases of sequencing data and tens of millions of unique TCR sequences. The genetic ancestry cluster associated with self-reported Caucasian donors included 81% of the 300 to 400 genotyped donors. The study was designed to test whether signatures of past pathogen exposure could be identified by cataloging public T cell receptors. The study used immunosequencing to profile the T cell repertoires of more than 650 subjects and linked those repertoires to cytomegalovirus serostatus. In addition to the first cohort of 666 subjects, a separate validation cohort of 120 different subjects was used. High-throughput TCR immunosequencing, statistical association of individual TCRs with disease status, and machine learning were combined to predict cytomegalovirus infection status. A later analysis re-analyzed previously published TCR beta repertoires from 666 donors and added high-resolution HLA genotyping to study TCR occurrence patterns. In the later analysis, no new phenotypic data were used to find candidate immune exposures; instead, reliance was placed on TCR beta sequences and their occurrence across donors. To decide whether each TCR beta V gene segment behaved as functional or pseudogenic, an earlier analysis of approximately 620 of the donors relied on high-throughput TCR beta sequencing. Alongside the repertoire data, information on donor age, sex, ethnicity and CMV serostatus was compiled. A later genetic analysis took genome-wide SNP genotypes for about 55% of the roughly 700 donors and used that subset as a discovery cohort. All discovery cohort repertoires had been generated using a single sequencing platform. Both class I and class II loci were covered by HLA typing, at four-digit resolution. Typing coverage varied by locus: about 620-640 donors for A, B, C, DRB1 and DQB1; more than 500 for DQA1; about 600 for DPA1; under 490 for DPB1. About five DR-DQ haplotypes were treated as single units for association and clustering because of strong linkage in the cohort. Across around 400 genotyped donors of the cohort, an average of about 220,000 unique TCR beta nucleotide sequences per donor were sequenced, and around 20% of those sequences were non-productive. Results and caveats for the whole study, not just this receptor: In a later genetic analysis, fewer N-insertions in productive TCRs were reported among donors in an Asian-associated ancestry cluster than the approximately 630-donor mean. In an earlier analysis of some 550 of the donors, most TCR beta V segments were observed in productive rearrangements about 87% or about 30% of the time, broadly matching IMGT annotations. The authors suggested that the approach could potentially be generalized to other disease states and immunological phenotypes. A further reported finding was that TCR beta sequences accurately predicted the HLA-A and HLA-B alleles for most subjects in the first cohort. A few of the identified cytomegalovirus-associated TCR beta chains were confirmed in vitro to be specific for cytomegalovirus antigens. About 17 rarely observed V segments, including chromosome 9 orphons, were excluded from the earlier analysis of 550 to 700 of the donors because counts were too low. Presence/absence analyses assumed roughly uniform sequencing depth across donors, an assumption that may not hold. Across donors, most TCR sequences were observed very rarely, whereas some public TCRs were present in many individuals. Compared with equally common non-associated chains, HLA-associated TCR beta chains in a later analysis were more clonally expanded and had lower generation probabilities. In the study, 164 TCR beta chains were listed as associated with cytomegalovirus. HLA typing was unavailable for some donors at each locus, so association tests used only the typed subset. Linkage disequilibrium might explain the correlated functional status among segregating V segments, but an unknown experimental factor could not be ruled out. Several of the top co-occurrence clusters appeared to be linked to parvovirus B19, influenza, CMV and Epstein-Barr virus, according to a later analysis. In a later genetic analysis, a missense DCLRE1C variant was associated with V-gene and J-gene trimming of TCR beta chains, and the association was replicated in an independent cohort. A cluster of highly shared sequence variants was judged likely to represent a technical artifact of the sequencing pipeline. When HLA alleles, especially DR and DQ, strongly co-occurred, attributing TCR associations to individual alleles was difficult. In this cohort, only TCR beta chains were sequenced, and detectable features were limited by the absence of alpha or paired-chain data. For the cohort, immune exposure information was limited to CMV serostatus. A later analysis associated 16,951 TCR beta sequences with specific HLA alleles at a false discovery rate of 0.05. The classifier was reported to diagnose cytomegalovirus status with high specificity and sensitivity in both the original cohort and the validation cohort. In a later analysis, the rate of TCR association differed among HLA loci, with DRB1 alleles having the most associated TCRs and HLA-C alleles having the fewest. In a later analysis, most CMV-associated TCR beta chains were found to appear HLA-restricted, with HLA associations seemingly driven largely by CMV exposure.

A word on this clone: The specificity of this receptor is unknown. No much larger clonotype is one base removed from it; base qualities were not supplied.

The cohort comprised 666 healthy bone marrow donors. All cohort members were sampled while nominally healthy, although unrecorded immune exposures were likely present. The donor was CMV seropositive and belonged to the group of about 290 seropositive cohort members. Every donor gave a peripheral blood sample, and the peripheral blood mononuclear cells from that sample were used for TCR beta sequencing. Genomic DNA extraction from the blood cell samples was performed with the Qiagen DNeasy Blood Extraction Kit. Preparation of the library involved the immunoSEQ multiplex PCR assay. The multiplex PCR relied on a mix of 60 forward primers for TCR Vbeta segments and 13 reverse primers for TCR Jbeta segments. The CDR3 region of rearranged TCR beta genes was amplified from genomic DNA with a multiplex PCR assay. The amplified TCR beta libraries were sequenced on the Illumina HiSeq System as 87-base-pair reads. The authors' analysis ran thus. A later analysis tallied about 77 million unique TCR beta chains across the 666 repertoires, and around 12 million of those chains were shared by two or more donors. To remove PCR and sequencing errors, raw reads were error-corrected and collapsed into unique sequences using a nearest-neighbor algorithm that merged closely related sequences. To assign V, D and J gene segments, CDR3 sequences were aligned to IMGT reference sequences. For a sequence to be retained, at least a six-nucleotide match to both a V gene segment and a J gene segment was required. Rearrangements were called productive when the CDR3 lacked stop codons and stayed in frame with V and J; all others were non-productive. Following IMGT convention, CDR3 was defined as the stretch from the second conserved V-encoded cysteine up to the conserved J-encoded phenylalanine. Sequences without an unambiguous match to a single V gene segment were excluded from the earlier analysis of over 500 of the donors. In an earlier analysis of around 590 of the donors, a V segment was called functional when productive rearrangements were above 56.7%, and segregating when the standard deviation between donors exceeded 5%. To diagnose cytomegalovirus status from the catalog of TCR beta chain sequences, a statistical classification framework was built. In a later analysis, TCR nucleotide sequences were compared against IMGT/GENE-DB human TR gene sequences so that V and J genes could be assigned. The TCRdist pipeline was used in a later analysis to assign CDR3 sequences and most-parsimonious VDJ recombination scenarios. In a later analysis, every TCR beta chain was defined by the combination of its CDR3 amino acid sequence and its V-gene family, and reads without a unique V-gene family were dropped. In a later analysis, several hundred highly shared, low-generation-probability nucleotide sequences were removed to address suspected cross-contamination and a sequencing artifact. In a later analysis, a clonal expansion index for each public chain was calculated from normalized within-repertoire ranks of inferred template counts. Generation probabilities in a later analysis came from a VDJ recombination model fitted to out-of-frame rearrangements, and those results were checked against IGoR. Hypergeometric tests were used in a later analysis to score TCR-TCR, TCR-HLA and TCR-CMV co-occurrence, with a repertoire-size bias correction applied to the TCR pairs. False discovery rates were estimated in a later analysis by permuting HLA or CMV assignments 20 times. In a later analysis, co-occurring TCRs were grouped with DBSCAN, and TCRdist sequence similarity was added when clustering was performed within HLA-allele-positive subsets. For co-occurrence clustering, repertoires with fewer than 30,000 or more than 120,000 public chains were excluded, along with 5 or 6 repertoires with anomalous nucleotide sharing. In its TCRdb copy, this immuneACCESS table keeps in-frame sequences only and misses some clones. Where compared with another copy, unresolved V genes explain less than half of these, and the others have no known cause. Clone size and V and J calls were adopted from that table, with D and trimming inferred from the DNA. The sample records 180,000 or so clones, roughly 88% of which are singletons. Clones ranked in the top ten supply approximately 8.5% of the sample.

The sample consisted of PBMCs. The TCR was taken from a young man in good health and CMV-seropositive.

The CDR3 has the sequence CASRPGLGSSTQYF. The DNA sequence reads TGCGCCAGCAGACCGGGACTAGGGTCGTCGACCCAGTACTTC. The V gene is TRBV5-1 and the J gene is TRBJ2-5; 8 bases in the junction line up with TRBD2. The CDR3 holds 14 amino acids from the cysteine to the phenylalanine. Only the CDR3 region is kept as DNA, spanning 42 bases read in frame from base 1. CDR1 and CDR2 are drawn from the germline V gene: SGHRS, YFSETQ. V and J are trimmed by 5 bases and 7 bases, and the gene matches miss 10 bases of the junction.